This entry features one T cell receptor (beta chain) sequence. This entry comes from a study of blood T cell repertoires in COVID-19. The germline CDR1 and CDR2 sequences are ENHRY and SYGVKD. V lost 10 bases, J lost 1 base, and 13 bases lay in between. The CDR3 consists of 13 residues. Study processing details: Estimated nucleated cell counts came from reference gene primer amplification. The table came from immunoSEQ multiplex PCR; TCRdb's copy has only in-frame clones and leaves some out. That table furnishes V, J and clone size, whereas the DNA furnished D and trimming. This sample has more than 150,000 clones, with approximately 91% found just once.

The rearrangement uses TRBV10-3 and TRBJ2-5; tentatively, D is TRBD2 (6 bases). Material: peripheral blood. The receptor's source is a man between 70 and 80 years old with active or convalescent COVID-19. CDR3 loop: CATRGDFQETQYF. CDR3 sequence (DNA): TGTGCCACCCGAGGGGACTTCCAAGAGACCCAGTACTTC.